Listed below are T cell receptor beta chains from one sample, sequenced in a study of T cell responses to AZD1222 COVID-19 vaccine. Sequencing used immunoSEQ multiplex PCR; TCRdb keeps in-frame clones, though not all of them. The table shows approximately 130,000 clones, with approximately 92% occurring only once. This sample comprised peripheral blood, obtained 28 days after the second dose of the MenACWY control vaccine. The receptors come from an adult who received the MenACWY meningococcal vaccine as a control. Both conserved end residues are part of each CDR3. A D gene is named only where the DNA matches it firmly. Expanded clones get a size class; other rows say once, few or many, or leave the size out.

>TRBV7-4|NA|TRBD1|TRBJ1-3
CASSRCPGTGDSGNTIYF
TGTGCCAGCAGCCGATGCCCCGGGACAGGGGACTCCGGAAACACCATATATTTT
>TRBV7-9|NA|NA|TRBJ1-4
CASSHPLSGRLFF
TGTGCCAGCAGCCACCCCCTCTCAGGAAGACTGTTTTTT
>TRBV29-1|NA|TRBD1|TRBJ2-7
CSVDLGQGYYEQYF
TGCAGCGTTGACCTGGGACAGGGTTATTACGAGCAGTACTTC
>TRBV2|NA|TRBD2|TRBJ2-3
CASRLRLAGGLSTDTQYF
TGTGCCAGCAGGCTACGATTAGCGGGAGGGCTAAGTACAGATACGCAGTATTTT
>TRBV4-3|NA|NA|TRBJ1-6
CASSQDGRGRDSPLHF
TGCGCCAGCAGCCAAGATGGCCGGGGAAGAGATTCACCCCTCCACTTT
>TRBV4-2|NA|TRBD1|TRBJ2-5
CASSQGSGGETQYF
TGTGCCAGCAGCCAAGGGTCAGGGGGAGAGACCCAGTACTTC
>TRBV6-2/TRBV6-3|NA|TRBD2|TRBJ2-1
CASSGGLAGSNEQFF
TGTGCCAGCAGTGGAGGACTAGCGGGGAGCAATGAGCAGTTCTTC
>TRBV6-5|NA|TRBD1|TRBJ1-1
CASRTGTGEAFF
TGTGCCAGCAGAACCGGGACAGGTGAAGCTTTCTTT
>TRBV19|NA|NA|TRBJ2-1
CASSMPRGGTYNEQFF
TGTGCCAGTAGTATGCCCCGGGGAGGAACCTACAATGAGCAGTTCTTC
>TRBV4-2|NA|NA|TRBJ1-5
CASSQDWEQPQHF
TGTGCCAGCAGCCAAGACTGGGAGCAGCCCCAGCATTTT
>TRBV10-3|NA|NA|TRBJ2-6
CAINSGRSGANVLTF
TGTGCCATCAATAGCGGCCGCTCTGGGGCCAACGTCCTGACTTTC
>TRBV6-5|once|NA|TRBJ2-7
CASSYAGTQYF
TGTGCCAGCAGTTACGCAGGGACGCAGTACTTC
>TRBV28|NA|NA|TRBJ2-2
CASSSRRTTYTGELFF
TGTGCCAGCAGTTCCCGGCGGACAACCTACACCGGGGAGCTGTTTTTT
>TRBV28|few|TRBD2|TRBJ2-7
CASRGEVGLAYEQYF
TGTGCCAGCAGGGGGGAGGTCGGACTAGCCTACGAGCAGTACTTC
>TRBV6-4|NA|TRBD2|TRBJ2-3
CASSVAGGTDTQYF
TGTGCCAGCAGTGTAGCGGGAGGTACAGATACGCAGTATTTT
>TRBV4-3|NA|NA|TRBJ2-1
CASSQDYGLSYNEQFF
TGCGCCAGCAGCCAAGATTACGGACTCTCCTACAATGAGCAGTTCTTC
>TRBV5-1|once|NA|TRBJ2-7
CASSWGDKESYEQYF
TGCGCCAGCAGCTGGGGGGACAAGGAGAGCTACGAGCAGTACTTC
>TRBV6-5|once|NA|TRBJ2-1
CASSYSMSSGHNEQFF
TGTGCCAGCAGTTACTCGATGTCCAGCGGACACAATGAGCAGTTCTTC
>TRBV5-4|NA|TRBD1|TRBJ1-2
CASRNPGQTNYGYTF
TGTGCCAGCAGGAACCCGGGACAGACCAACTATGGCTACACCTTC
>TRBV6-6|NA|TRBD2|TRBJ2-1
CASSWGLSSYNEQFF
TGTGCCAGCAGTTGGGGACTAAGCTCCTACAATGAGCAGTTCTTC
>TRBV28|once|NA|TRBJ1-6
CASSLFGFSGSPLHF
TGTGCCAGCAGTTTATTTGGGTTTTCAGGTTCACCCCTCCACTTT
>TRBV24-1|NA|NA|TRBJ2-7
CATSDHRTASYEQYF
TGTGCCACCAGTGACCATCGGACAGCCAGCTACGAGCAGTACTTC
>TRBV14|NA|TRBD1|TRBJ1-4
CASSPDRWNEKLFF
TGTGCCAGCAGCCCGGACAGGTGGAATGAAAAACTGTTTTTT
>TRBV6-5|NA|TRBD1|TRBJ1-2
CASSTGTVYGYTF
TGTGCCAGCAGCACCGGGACAGTCTATGGCTACACCTTC
>TRBV28|NA|NA|TRBJ1-1
CASSHRVGSGHTEAFF
TGTGCCAGCAGCCATCGAGTCGGGAGTGGGCACACTGAAGCTTTCTTT
>TRBV2|once|TRBD1|TRBJ1-3
CASSGQGLSGNTIYF
TGTGCCAGCAGTGGACAGGGGCTCTCTGGAAACACCATATATTTT
>TRBV5-4|NA|TRBD2|TRBJ2-5
CASSLGGAGGETQYF
TGTGCCAGCAGCTTGGGGGGAGCGGGAGGAGAGACCCAGTACTTC
>TRBV5-6|NA|NA|TRBJ1-1
CASSLMGGTEAFF
TGTGCCAGCAGCTTGATGGGGGGGACTGAAGCTTTCTTT
>TRBV3-1/TRBV3-2|NA|NA|TRBJ2-2
CASSQVAPWAGHTGELFF
TGTGCCAGCAGCCAAGTTGCCCCGTGGGCAGGGCACACCGGGGAGCTGTTTTTT
>TRBV6-2/TRBV6-3|NA|TRBD1|TRBJ1-2
CASSGQGSYGYTF
TGTGCCAGCAGTGGACAGGGGTCTTATGGCTACACCTTC
>TRBV10-2|NA|NA|TRBJ2-2
CASSGEGTGELFF
TGCGCCAGCAGCGGGGAAGGGACCGGGGAGCTGTTTTTT